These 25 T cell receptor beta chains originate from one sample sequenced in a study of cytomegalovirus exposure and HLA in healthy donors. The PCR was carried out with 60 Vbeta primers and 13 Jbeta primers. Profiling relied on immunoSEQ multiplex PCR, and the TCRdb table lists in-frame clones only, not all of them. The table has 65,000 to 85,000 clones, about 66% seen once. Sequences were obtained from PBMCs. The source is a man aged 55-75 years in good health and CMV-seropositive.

CDR3 sequence reads: CASSLKGPTYEQYF. Here the CDR3 DNA reads TGTGCCAGCAGTTTGAAGGGGCCAACCTACGAGCAGTACTTC. The rearrangement uses TRBV6-6 and TRBJ2-7; perhaps TRBD1 as D (5 bases). Germline V gene sequence: CDR1 MNHNY, CDR2 SVGAGI (reference sequence). This CDR3 is built from 14 residues. Trimming shortened V by 4 bases and J by 2 bases, and 12 bases separated the two germline ends.

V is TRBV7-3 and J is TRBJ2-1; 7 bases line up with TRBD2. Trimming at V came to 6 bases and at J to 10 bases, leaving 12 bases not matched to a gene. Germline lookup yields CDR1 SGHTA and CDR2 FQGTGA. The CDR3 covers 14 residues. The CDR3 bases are TGTGCCAGCAGTCTGGGGGGGACTCGGAAAGAGCAGTTCTTC. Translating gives CASSLGGTRKEQFF.

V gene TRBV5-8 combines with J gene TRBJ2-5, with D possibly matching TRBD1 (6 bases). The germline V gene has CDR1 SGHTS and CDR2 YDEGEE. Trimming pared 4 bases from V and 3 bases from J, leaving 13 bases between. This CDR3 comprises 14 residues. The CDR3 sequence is CASSGGLMEETQYF. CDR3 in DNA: TGTGCCAGCAGCGGGGGCTTAATGGAAGAGACCCAGTACTTC.

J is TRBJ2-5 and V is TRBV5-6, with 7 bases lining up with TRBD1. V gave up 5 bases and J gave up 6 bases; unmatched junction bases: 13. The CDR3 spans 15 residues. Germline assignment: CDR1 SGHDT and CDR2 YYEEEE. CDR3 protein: CASRSGTGVLKTQYF. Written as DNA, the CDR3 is TGTGCCAGCAGATCCGGCACAGGGGTGTTGAAGACCCAGTACTTC.

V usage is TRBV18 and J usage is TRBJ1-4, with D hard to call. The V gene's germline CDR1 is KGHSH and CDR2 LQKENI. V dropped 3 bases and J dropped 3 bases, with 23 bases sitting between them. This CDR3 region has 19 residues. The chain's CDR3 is CASSPKASGGPRANEKLFF. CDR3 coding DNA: TGTGCCAGCTCACCGAAGGCAAGCGGCGGACCCCGGGCTAATGAAAAACTGTTTTTT.

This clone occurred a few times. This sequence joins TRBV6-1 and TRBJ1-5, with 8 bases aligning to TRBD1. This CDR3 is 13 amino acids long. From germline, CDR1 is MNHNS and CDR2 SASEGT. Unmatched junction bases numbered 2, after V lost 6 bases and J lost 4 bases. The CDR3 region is CASSRDRNQPQHF. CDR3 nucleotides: TGTGCCAGCAGCAGGGACAGGAATCAGCCCCAGCATTTT.

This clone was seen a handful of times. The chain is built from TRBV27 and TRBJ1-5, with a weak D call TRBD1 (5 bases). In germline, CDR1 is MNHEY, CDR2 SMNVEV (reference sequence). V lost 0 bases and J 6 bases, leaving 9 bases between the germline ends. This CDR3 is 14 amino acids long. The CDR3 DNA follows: TGTGCCAGCAGTTTATCAGGGGTCGGTCAGCCCCAGCATTTT. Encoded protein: CASSLSGVGQPQHF.

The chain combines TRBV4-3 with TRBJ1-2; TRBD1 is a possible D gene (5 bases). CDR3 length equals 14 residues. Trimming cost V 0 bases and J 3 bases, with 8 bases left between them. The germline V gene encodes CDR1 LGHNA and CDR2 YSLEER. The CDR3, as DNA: TGCGCCAGCAGCCAAGAAGGGGTAGACTATGGCTACACCTTC. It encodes CASSQEGVDYGYTF.

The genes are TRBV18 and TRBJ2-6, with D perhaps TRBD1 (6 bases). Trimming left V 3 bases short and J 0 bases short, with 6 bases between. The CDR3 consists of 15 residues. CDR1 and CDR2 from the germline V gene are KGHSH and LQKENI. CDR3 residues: CASSPTGSGANVLTF. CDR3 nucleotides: TGTGCCAGCTCACCGACAGGCTCTGGGGCCAACGTCCTGACTTTC.

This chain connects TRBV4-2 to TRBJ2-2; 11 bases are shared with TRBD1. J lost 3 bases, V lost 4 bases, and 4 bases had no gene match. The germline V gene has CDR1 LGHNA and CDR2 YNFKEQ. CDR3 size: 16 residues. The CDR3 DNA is TGTGCCAGCAGCCCTCCGGGACAGGGGGACACCGGGGAGCTGTTTTTT. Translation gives CASSPPGQGDTGELFF.

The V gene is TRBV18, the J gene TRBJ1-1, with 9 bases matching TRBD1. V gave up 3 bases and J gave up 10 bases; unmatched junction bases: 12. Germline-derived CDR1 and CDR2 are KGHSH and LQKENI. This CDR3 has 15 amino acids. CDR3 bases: TGTGCCAGCTCACCTCCCGCCGGGACAGGGATTCGAGCTTTCTTT. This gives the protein CASSPPAGTGIRAFF.

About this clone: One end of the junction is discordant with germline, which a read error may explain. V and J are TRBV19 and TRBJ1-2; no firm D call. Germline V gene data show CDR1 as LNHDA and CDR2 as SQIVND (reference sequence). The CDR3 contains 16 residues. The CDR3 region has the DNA TGTACCAGTAGTATCCTATCGGTCCTCCTACCCGATGGCTACACCTTC. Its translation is CTSSILSVLLPDGYTF. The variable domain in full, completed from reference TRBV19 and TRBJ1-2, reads DGGITQSPKYLFRKEGQNVTLSCEQNLNHDAMYWYRQDPGQGLRLIYYSQIVNDFQKGDIAEGYSVSREKKESFPLTVTSAQKNPTAFYLCTSSILSVLLPDGYTFGSGTRLTVV.

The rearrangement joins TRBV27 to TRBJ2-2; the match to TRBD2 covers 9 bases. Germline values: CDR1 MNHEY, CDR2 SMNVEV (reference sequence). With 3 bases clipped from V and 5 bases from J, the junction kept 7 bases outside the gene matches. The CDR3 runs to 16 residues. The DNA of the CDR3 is TGTGCCAGCAGTTTTTTAGCGGGAGTAGGTACCGGGGAGCTGTTTTTT. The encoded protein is CASSFLAGVGTGELFF.

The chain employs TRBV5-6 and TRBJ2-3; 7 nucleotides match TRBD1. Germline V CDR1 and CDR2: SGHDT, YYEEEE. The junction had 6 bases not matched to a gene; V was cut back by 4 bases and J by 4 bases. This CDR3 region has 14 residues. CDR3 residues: CASSPGGLPDTQYF. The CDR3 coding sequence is TGTGCCAGCAGCCCAGGGGGTCTCCCAGATACGCAGTATTTT.

CDR3 coding DNA: TGTGCCAGCAGCTTCCACAACTCCTACGAGCAGTACTTC. Its translation: CASSFHNSYEQYF. The chain combines TRBV11-2 with TRBJ2-7; D remains unclear. Germline CDR1 SGHAT, CDR2 FQNNGV. This CDR3 comprises 13 residues. V gave up 3 bases and J gave up 0 bases, with 6 bases separating them.

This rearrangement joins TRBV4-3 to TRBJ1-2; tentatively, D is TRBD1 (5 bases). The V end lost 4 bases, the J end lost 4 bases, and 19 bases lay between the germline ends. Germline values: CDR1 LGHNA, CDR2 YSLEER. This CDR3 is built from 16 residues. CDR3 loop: CASSRRQGSEFYGYTF. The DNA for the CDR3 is TGCGCCAGCAGCCGAAGGCAGGGCAGTGAGTTCTATGGCTACACCTTC.

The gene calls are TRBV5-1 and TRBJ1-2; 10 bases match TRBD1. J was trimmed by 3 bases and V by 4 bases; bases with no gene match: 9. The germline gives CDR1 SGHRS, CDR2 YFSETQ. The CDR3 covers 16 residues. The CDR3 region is CASSQRQGAGYYGYTF. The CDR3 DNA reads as TGCGCCAGCAGCCAAAGACAGGGGGCAGGCTACTATGGCTACACCTTC. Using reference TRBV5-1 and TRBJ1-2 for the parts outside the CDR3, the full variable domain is KAGVTQTPRYLIKTRGQQVTLSCSPISGHRSVSWYQQTPGQGLQFLFEYFSETQRNKGNFPGRFSGRQFSNSRSEMNVSTLELGDSALYLCASSQRQGAGYYGYTFGSGTRLTVV.

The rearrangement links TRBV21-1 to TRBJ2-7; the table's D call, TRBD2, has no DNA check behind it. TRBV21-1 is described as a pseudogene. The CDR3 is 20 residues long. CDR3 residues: CASSNHLGTPLHNRLYEQYF. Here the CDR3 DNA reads TGTGCCAGCAGCAACCACCTAGGAACCCCGCTGCATAACCGCCTATACGAGCAGTACTTC.

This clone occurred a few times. Here the CDR3 reads CASSRGGLLTYEQYF. The CDR3 DNA reads TGTGCCAGCAGCCGCGGCGGACTGCTAACCTACGAGCAGTACTTC. The V and J genes are TRBV6-5 and TRBJ2-7; perhaps TRBD2 as D (5 bases). CDR3 length: 15 amino acids. Germline V lookup: CDR1 MNHEY, CDR2 SVGAGI. Trimming stripped 6 bases from V and 2 bases from J, with 17 bases between.

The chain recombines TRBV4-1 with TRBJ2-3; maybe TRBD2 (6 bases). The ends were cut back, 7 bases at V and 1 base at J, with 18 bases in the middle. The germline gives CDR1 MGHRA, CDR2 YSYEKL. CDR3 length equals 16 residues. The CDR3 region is CASNLRLEVGTDTQYF. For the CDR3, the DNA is TGCGCCAGCAACCTCAGACTAGAGGTGGGCACAGATACGCAGTATTTT.

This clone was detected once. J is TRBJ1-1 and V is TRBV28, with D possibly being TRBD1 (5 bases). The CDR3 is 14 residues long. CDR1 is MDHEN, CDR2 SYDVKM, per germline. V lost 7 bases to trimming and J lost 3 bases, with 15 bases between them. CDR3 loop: CASKRGGSDTEAFF. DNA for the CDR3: TGTGCCAGCAAACGGGGGGGGTCGGACACTGAAGCTTTCTTT.

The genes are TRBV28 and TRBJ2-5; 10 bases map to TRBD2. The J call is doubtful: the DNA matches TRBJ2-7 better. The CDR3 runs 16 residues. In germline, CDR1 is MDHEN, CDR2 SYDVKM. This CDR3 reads CASSLFTSGTSYEQYF. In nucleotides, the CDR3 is TGTGCCAGCAGTTTATTTACTAGCGGGACATCCTACGAGCAGTACTTC.

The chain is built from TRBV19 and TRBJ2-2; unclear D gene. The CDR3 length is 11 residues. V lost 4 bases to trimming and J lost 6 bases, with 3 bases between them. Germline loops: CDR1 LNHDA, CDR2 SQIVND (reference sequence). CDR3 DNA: TGTGCCAGTAGTAGCGCCGGGGAGCTGTTTTTT. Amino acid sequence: CASSSAGELFF.

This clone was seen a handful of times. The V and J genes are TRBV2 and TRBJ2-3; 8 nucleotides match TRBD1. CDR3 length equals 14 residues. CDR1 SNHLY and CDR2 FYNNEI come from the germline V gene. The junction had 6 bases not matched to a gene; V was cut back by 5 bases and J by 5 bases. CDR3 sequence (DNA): TGTGCCAGCAGTAAGACAGGGGTTCAAGATACGCAGTATTTT. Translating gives CASSKTGVQDTQYF.

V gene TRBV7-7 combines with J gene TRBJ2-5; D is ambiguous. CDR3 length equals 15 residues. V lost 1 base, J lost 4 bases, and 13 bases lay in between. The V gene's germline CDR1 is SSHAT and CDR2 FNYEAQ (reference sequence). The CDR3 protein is CASSLGSRSAETQYF. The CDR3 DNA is TGTGCCAGCAGCTTAGGTTCGCGGTCTGCAGAGACCCAGTACTTC.